This is a list of T cell receptor beta chains from one sample in a study of beta chain features in type 1 diabetes. Assay used: immunoSEQ multiplex PCR; TCRdb lists only in-frame clones, some missing. The table shows 150,000 or so clones, with 9% to 10% occurring only once. The sequencing sample was made of central memory CD4+ T cells from blood. These receptors were obtained from a woman younger than 35 in good health. CDR3s include the opening cysteine and the closing phenylalanine or tryptophan. The order of the fields is clone size, D gene, V gene, J gene, CDR3 protein, CDR3 DNA. A D gene is named only where the DNA matches it firmly. Where a row states a size, it is once, few, many or the class of an expanded clone; other rows omit it.

few	.	TRBV18	TRBJ2-3	CASQKDTGTDTQYF	TGTGCCAGTCAGAAGGACACCGGCACAGATACGCAGTATTTT
few	.	TRBV30	TRBJ1-3	CAWSSYSGNTIYF	TGTGCCTGGAGTTCTTACTCTGGAAACACCATATATTTT
.	TRBD1	TRBV5-1	TRBJ1-2	CASSLDRGFGYTF	TGCGCCAGCAGCCTGGACAGGGGTTTTGGCTACACCTTC
few	.	TRBV7-9	TRBJ2-7	CASSLDISYEQYF	TGTGCCAGCAGCTTAGACATCTCCTACGAGCAGTACTTC
few	TRBD1	TRBV5-4	TRBJ1-2	CASSFWTGGGYTF	TGTGCCAGCAGCTTTTGGACAGGGGGTGGCTACACCTTC
.	TRBD2	TRBV9	TRBJ2-2	CASSSQRGSTGELFF	TGTGCCAGCAGCTCACAGCGGGGGAGCACCGGGGAGCTGTTTTTT
.	.	TRBV9	TRBJ1-1	CASTPRLETGSEAFF	TGTGCCAGCACCCCTCGACTGGAAACAGGGTCGGAGGCTTTCTTT
few	TRBD1	TRBV28	TRBJ2-7	CASSPGTGYEQYF	TGTGCCAGCAGTCCCGGGACAGGGTACGAGCAGTACTTC
.	TRBD2	TRBV5-8	TRBJ2-2	CASSLKLAGTNTGELFF	TGTGCCAGCAGCTTGAAACTAGCGGGCACGAACACCGGGGAGCTGTTTTTT
few	.	TRBV7-2	TRBJ2-5	CASTQPGETQYF	TGTGCCAGCACTCAACCAGGAGAGACCCAGTACTTC
few	.	TRBV5-4	TRBJ2-2	CASSLVQGNTGELFF	TGTGCCAGCAGCTTGGTACAGGGAAACACCGGGGAGCTGTTTTTT
.	TRBD1	TRBV5-1	TRBJ1-2	CASSPQGDYYGYTF	TGCGCCAGCAGCCCCCAGGGGGACTACTATGGCTACACCTTC
.	.	TRBV21-1	TRBJ2-7	CASSTNNRDEQYF	TGTGCCAGCAGCACCAATAACAGGGACGAGCAGTACTTC
few	.	TRBV19	TRBJ2-7	CASSRGAQSREQYF	TGTGCCAGTAGTAGGGGAGCCCAGTCAAGGGAGCAGTACTTC
.	.	TRBV14	TRBJ1-1	CASSQEAGNTEAFF	TGTGCCAGCAGCCAAGAGGCAGGCAACACTGAAGCTTTCTTT
few	.	TRBV10-3	TRBJ1-2	CAISAVYGYTF	TGTGCCATCAGTGCGGTGTATGGCTACACCTTC
few	TRBD1	TRBV30	TRBJ1-1	CAWRKKGATNTEAFF	TGTGCCTGGAGGAAAAAGGGGGCAACGAACACTGAAGCTTTCTTT
.	.	TRBV30	TRBJ2-3	CAWSVLRTDTQYF	TGTGCCTGGAGTGTACTTCGCACAGATACGCAGTATTTT
.	TRBD1	TRBV2	TRBJ2-1	CASSPGQSNEQFF	TGTGCCAGCAGTCCGGGACAGAGTAATGAGCAGTTCTTC
few	TRBD2	TRBV11-3	TRBJ2-5	CASRSSGRLSKTQYF	TGTGCCAGCCGCTCTAGCGGGAGGTTAAGCAAGACCCAGTACTTC
few	TRBD2	TRBV6-1	TRBJ2-2	CASSGGLAGGVGELFF	TGTGCCAGCAGTGGCGGACTAGCGGGAGGGGTCGGGGAGCTGTTTTTT
few	.	TRBV18	TRBJ2-7	CASSPPGAREQYF	TGTGCCAGCTCACCGCCAGGGGCCAGGGAGCAGTACTTC
.	.	TRBV7-9	TRBJ1-1	CASSTNLGANTEAFF	TGTGCCAGCAGCACAAACCTAGGGGCGAACACTGAAGCTTTCTTT
few	.	TRBV18	TRBJ1-2	CASSLTHFEGYTF	TGTGCCAGCTCATTAACCCACTTCGAGGGCTACACCTTC
.	.	TRBV5-8	TRBJ2-1	CASSLMKRSSYNEQFF	TGTGCCAGCAGCTTGATGAAGCGGAGCTCCTACAATGAGCAGTTCTTC
few	TRBD1	TRBV10-3	TRBJ1-6	CAIGGQENSPLHF	TGTGCCATCGGCGGACAGGAAAATTCACCCCTCCACTTT
few	.	TRBV11-1	TRBJ2-6	CASSFAGANVLTF	TGTGCCAGCAGCTTCGCTGGGGCCAACGTCCTGACTTTC
few	TRBD1	TRBV30	TRBJ1-4	CAFRGQDYATNEKLFF	TGTGCCTTTAGAGGACAGGACTATGCAACTAATGAAAAACTGTTTTTT
.	.	TRBV5-5	TRBJ2-3	CASSSRTQGTDTQYF	TGTGCCAGCAGCTCCCGTACGCAGGGAACAGATACGCAGTATTTT
few	TRBD1	TRBV2	TRBJ2-7	CASSLGGTGVSEQYF	TGTGCCAGCAGCCTTGGGGGGACAGGGGTAAGCGAGCAGTACTTC
few	TRBD1	TRBV2	TRBJ1-4	CAGGTGRNEKLFF	TGTGCCGGCGGGACAGGGAGGAATGAAAAACTGTTTTTT
.	TRBD1	TRBV11-2	TRBJ1-1	CASSPLQGMNTEAFF	TGTGCCAGCAGCCCATTACAGGGGATGAACACTGAAGCTTTCTTT
few	.	TRBV2	TRBJ1-2	CASSANREPLVGYTF	TGTGCCAGCAGCGCAAACCGGGAACCCCTTGTCGGCTACACCTTC
few	.	TRBV21-1	TRBJ2-3	CASSPGQVNTDTQYF	TGTGCCAGCAGCCCGGGACAGGTAAACACAGATACGCAGTATTTT
few	TRBD1	TRBV2	TRBJ2-1	CASSARGPYNEQFF	TGTGCCAGCAGTGCCAGGGGGCCCTACAATGAGCAGTTCTTC
few	.	TRBV5-4	TRBJ1-2	CASQGGGVGGYTF	TGTGCCAGCCAAGGAGGAGGGGTTGGTGGCTACACCTTC
few	TRBD1	TRBV2	TRBJ2-7	CASTTGTGTYEQYF	TGTGCCAGCACCACCGGGACAGGGACCTACGAGCAGTACTTC
few	.	TRBV11-2	TRBJ2-5	CASSLDPSIKTQYF	TGTGCCAGCAGCTTAGATCCTAGTATAAAGACCCAGTACTTC
few	TRBD2	TRBV7-2	TRBJ2-1	CASSLQAGFDEQFF	TGTGCCAGCAGCTTACAAGCGGGATTCGATGAGCAGTTCTTC
few	TRBD2	TRBV25-1	TRBJ2-5	CASSHSLGGETQYF	TGTGCCAGCAGTCACTCCTTGGGGGGGGAGACCCAGTACTTC
few	.	TRBV19	TRBJ2-7	CASSGRGRFYEQYF	TGTGCCAGTAGTGGAAGGGGGAGATTCTACGAGCAGTACTTC
few	TRBD1	TRBV6-5	TRBJ2-7	CASRAGTGPFYEQYF	TGTGCCAGCAGGGCCGGGACAGGGCCTTTCTACGAGCAGTACTTC
.	TRBD1	TRBV4-3	TRBJ2-1	CASSPTRQGSNEQFF	TGCGCCAGCAGCCCGACCCGACAGGGTAGCAATGAGCAGTTCTTC
.	TRBD2	TRBV25-1	TRBJ2-3	CASTNTGTSDFNTQYF	TGTGCCAGCACCAATACCGGGACTAGCGACTTCAATACGCAGTATTTT
few	TRBD1	TRBV5-4	TRBJ1-2	CASSLAANYKGADGYTF	TGTGCCAGCAGCTTGGCCGCGAATTATAAGGGGGCGGATGGCTACACCTTC
.	TRBD1	TRBV28	TRBJ2-7	CASVPGQGTYEQYF	TGTGCCAGCGTCCCGGGACAGGGCACCTACGAGCAGTACTTC
few	.	TRBV7-2	TRBJ2-5	CASSLARAVETQYF	TGTGCCAGCAGCTTAGCCAGGGCTGTGGAGACCCAGTACTTC
few	.	TRBV28	TRBJ2-2	CASSWGVTGELFF	TGTGCCAGCAGCTGGGGGGTCACCGGGGAGCTGTTTTTT
.	.	TRBV7-9	TRBJ2-3	CASSLVSMDTQYF	TGTGCCAGCAGCTTAGTGTCAATGGATACGCAGTATTTT
few	.	TRBV12-5	TRBJ2-7	CASGPGAGIDEQYF	TGTGCTAGTGGACCAGGGGCAGGGATCGACGAGCAGTACTTC
few	.	TRBV18	TRBJ2-3	CASSRGLRDTQYF	TGTGCCAGCTCACGGGGGCTGAGAGATACGCAGTATTTT
few	.	TRBV7-3	TRBJ2-3	CASSQDGRATDTQYF	TGTGCCAGCAGCCAGGATGGCAGGGCGACAGATACGCAGTATTTT
few	TRBD1	TRBV29-1	TRBJ2-5	CSGLVLMGQTQRETQYF	TGCAGCGGCCTCGTCCTAATGGGACAGACCCAGAGAGAGACCCAGTACTTC
few	.	TRBV28	TRBJ2-1	CASTIRTYNEQFF	TGTGCCAGCACCATTCGTACTTACAATGAGCAGTTCTTC